This T cell receptor (beta chain) was sequenced for a study of shared clonotypes between healthy human individuals. Measured with immunoSEQ multiplex PCR; TCRdb has only the in-frame clones, and not every one. The sample lists 180,000 or so clones, 85% to 95% occurring once. The investigators split CD4+ cells into a CD45RA+ naive subset and a CD45RA-negative memory subset. CDR1 and CDR2 (germline): MGHRA, YSYEKL. This CDR3 is 15 amino acids long. Trimming shortened V by 4 bases and J by 8 bases, and 18 bases separated the two germline ends. This receptor was taken from a woman between 25 and 40 years old in good health. The rearrangement links TRBV4-1 to TRBJ2-1; tentatively, D is TRBD1 or TRBD2 (5 bases each). The sequenced sample consisted of naive CD4+ T cells sorted from blood. The subset: CD45RA+ positively selected. CDR3 loop: CASSLGPKTLDEQFF. CDR3 nucleotide sequence: TGCGCCAGCAGCCTGGGACCTAAGACTTTGGATGAGCAGTTCTTC.